These 18 T cell receptor beta chains came from one sample sequenced in a study of human T cells and chemical hapten exposure. TCRdb redid the calling of the RACE reads with MiXCR, one entry per CDR3 protein. The table includes some 38,000 distinct CDR3 sequences, over 7.5% detected once. Time point here: patch test 3, about 24 weeks after DPC sensitization. Noted treatment: therapeutic diphenylcyclopropenone sensitization with weekly scalp DPC. The authors extracted total RNA from unfractionated whole blood. Source: whole blood, taken in connection with sensitization to the hapten diphenylcyclopropenone (DPC). These receptors were taken from a man aged 45-65 years with alopecia areata. Some clones in this sample may be carry-over from other donors' samples.

This clonotype was recorded many times. This CDR3 reads CSVSPAGGPEDTQYF. The CDR3 nucleotides are TGCAGCGTTTCCCCAGCGGGAGGGCCTGAAGATACGCAGTATTTT. The rearrangement uses TRBV29-1 and TRBJ2-3; 10 bases align to TRBD2. Germline lookup yields CDR1 SQVTM and CDR2 ANQGSEA. The CDR3 extends over 15 amino acids. Germline trimming cut 5 bases from V and 5 bases from J; bases unmatched to any gene: 10.

This clonotype was seen repeatedly, ten times or more. The chain has TRBV2 and TRBJ2-2; tentative D call: TRBD2 (6 bases). Trimming pared 4 bases from V and 1 base from J, leaving 7 bases between. Germline CDR1 reads SNHLY; CDR2 reads FYNNEI. This CDR3 comprises 14 residues. The chain's CDR3 is CASSVGGNTGELFF. The CDR3 bases are TGTGCCAGCAGTGTGGGAGGGAACACCGGGGAGCTGTTTTTT.

V gene TRBV14 combines with J gene TRBJ2-2, with 7 bases fitting TRBD2. The length of the CDR3 is 14 residues. The V and J ends lost 5 bases and 4 bases, in that order; junction bases with no gene match: 4. Germline CDR1 is SGHDN and CDR2 is FVKESK. Written as DNA, the CDR3 is TGTGCCAGCAGCTTAAGACTAGCCACCGGGGAGCTGTTTTTT. Its protein product is CASSLRLATGELFF.

Many counts were recorded for this clonotype. The chain links TRBV5-1 to TRBJ1-1, with TRBD1 identical over 9 bases. The CDR3 consists of 13 residues. The J segment lost 10 bases and the V segment lost 4 bases, leaving 8 bases of the junction unmatched. Germline CDR1 and CDR2: SGHRS and YFSETQ. Here the CDR3 reads CASSPQGASRAFF. DNA for the CDR3: TGCGCCAGCAGCCCACAGGGGGCGAGTCGAGCTTTCTTT.

This clonotype came up many times. J is TRBJ1-4 and V is TRBV6-8; 9 bases agree with TRBD1. The CDR3 spans 16 residues. Germline loops: CDR1 MNHGY, CDR2 SAAAGT. V shed 0 bases, J shed 8 bases, and the junction held 7 bases outside the gene matches. CDR3 region: CASSYSQDRGEEKLFF. CDR3 sequence (DNA): TGTGCCAGCAGTTACTCCCAGGACAGGGGTGAGGAAAAACTGTTTTTT.

This clonotype was seen many times. The rearrangement links TRBV7-3 to TRBJ2-7, with 15 bases that match TRBD2. Germline V gives CDR1 SGHTA, CDR2 FQGTGA. This CDR3 contains 15 residues. The V gene end was trimmed by 6 bases and the J gene end by 5 bases; junction bases not matched to a gene: 5. CDR3 DNA: TGTGCCAGCAGAAGGACTAGCGGGAGGGCCCACGAGCAGTACTTC. It translates to CASRRTSGRAHEQYF.

This clonotype was detected only once. The CDR3 region is CASSSGSPYNEQFF. The DNA of the CDR3 is TGTGCCAGCAGTAGCGGGAGCCCTTACAATGAGCAGTTCTTC. The V and J genes are TRBV6-4 and TRBJ2-1; 8 bases map to TRBD2. CDR1 is MRHNA and CDR2 is SNTAGT in the germline V gene. CDR3 length equals 14 residues. V lost 5 bases to trimming and J lost 4 bases; unmatched junction nucleotides: 4.

The genes are TRBV28 and TRBJ2-7; 7 nucleotides align to TRBD2. This CDR3 spans 14 amino acids. The germline gives CDR1 MDHEN, CDR2 SYDVKM. The J segment lost 7 bases and the V segment lost 6 bases, leaving 12 bases of the junction unmatched. In nucleotides, the CDR3 is TGTGCCAGCAGACCTAGCGGAGTGAAGGGTGAGCAGTACTTC. This translates into CASRPSGVKGEQYF.

This clonotype was counted at least ten times. J is TRBJ1-5 and V is TRBV6-2 or TRBV6-3; 7 bases align to TRBD1. V gave up 0 bases and J gave up 1 base; unmatched junction bases: 9. Germline CDR1 and CDR2: MNHEY and SVGEGT. The CDR3 contains 18 residues. CDR3 residues: CASSYSPRGVRSNQPQHF. The CDR3 DNA follows: TGTGCCAGCAGTTACTCCCCCAGGGGGGTTCGGAGCAATCAGCCCCAGCATTTT.

This clonotype was found a few times. The chain is built from TRBV10-2 and TRBJ1-6, with D unclear. Looked up from germline, CDR1 is WSHSY and CDR2 is SAAADI. The CDR3 totals 16 residues. V lost 2 bases and J 2 bases, leaving 10 bases between the germline ends. This CDR3 reads CASSEIPYPYNSPLHF. The CDR3 nucleotides read TGCGCCAGCAGTGAGATACCGTACCCCTATAATTCACCCCTCCACTTT.

The chain recombines TRBV20-1 with TRBJ2-3, with a weak D call TRBD2 (5 bases). Trimming cost V 4 bases and J 5 bases, with 7 bases left between them. The CDR3 length is 11 residues. Germline CDR1 reads DFQATT; CDR2 reads SNEGSKA (reference sequence). The CDR3 nucleotides are TGCAGTGCTATTGCGGGAGATACGCAGTATTTT. It yields the protein CSAIAGDTQYF.

This clonotype occurred a few times. This sequence joins TRBV18 and TRBJ2-7, with 10 bases that match TRBD2. The CDR3 is made up of 19 amino acids. In germline, CDR1 is KGHSH, CDR2 LQKENI. Trimming cost V 2 bases and J 4 bases; bases outside gene matches: 17. The CDR3 nucleotides read TGTGCCAGCTCACCAATCAGTCCCGTTAGCGGGACTAGCGTGTACGAGCAGTACTTC. As protein: CASSPISPVSGTSVYEQYF.

This clonotype was counted at least ten times. This chain joins TRBV28 and TRBJ1-1, with TRBD1 matching 9 bases. CDR3 size: 16 residues. In germline, CDR1 is MDHEN, CDR2 SYDVKM. The V gene end was trimmed by 5 bases and the J gene end by 5 bases; junction bases not matched to a gene: 12. CDR3 residues: CASSPGVGQGGTEAFF. CDR3 nucleotides: TGTGCCAGCAGTCCCGGAGTGGGACAGGGCGGAACTGAAGCTTTCTTT.

This clonotype was picked up many times. The V call is TRBV5-1, the J call TRBJ2-1, with TRBD2 matching over 7 bases. The CDR3 loop spans 13 amino acids. V lost 4 bases to trimming and J lost 8 bases; unmatched junction nucleotides: 6. CDR1 SGHRS and CDR2 YFSETQ come from the germline V gene. The CDR3 spells CASSVQGGDEQFF. DNA of the CDR3: TGCGCCAGCAGCGTTCAGGGAGGGGATGAGCAGTTCTTC.

This clonotype was counted many times. J is TRBJ1-2 and V is TRBV7-9; D is unresolved. With 7 bases removed from V and 2 bases from J, the gap between germline ends came to 11 bases. Germline V gene data show CDR1 as SEHNR and CDR2 as FQNEAQ (reference sequence). The CDR3 runs 13 residues. The CDR3, as DNA: TGTGCCAGCACCAGTGGGAGCAACTATGGCTACACCTTC. Protein: CASTSGSNYGYTF.

This clonotype qualifies as medium-sized (0.01 to 0.1%). CDR3 coding DNA: TGTGCCAGCAGCTCCCTCTCGGAGTACAATGAGCAGTTCTTC. Translating gives CASSSLSEYNEQFF. The V gene is TRBV7-6, the J gene TRBJ2-1; D is unresolved. The CDR3 totals 14 residues. In germline, CDR1 is SGHVS, CDR2 FNYEAQ. V was clipped by 4 bases and J by 4 bases, with 11 bases between them. Drawing the rest from reference TRBV7-6 and TRBJ2-1, the complete variable domain is GAGVSQSPRYKVTKRGQDVALRCDPISGHVSLYWYRQALGQGPEFLTYFNYEAQQDKSGLPNDRFSAERPEGSISTLTIQRTEQRDSAMYRCASSSLSEYNEQFFGPGTRLTVL.

The chain carries TRBV2 and TRBJ2-2, with D uncertain. V lost 3 bases and J lost 2, with 4 bases in between. The CDR3 totals 13 residues. From germline, CDR1 is SNHLY and CDR2 FYNNEI. As DNA, the CDR3 is TGTGCCAGCAGTGATGACAACACCGGGGAGCTGTTTTTT. Its protein product is CASSDDNTGELFF.

This clonotype was counted at least ten times. The J gene is TRBJ2-2, the V gene TRBV4-3, with TRBD2 as a possible D gene (5 bases). V gave up 4 bases and J gave up 0 bases, with 9 bases separating them. The CDR3 consists of 15 residues. The germline CDR1 and CDR2 sequences are LGHNA and YSLEER. Here the CDR3 DNA reads TGCGCCAGCAGCCCGCTGGGAGCGAACACCGGGGAGCTGTTTTTT. Translating gives CASSPLGANTGELFF.